These 11 T cell receptor beta chains were sequenced from one sample in a study of T cell repertoires in cytomegalovirus infection. TCRdb re-called the reads with MiXCR, one entry per CDR3 protein. This sample has 450,000 to 650,000 distinct CDR3 sequences, with approximately 25% found just once. Material: PBMCs. These receptors all come from a human donor in good health (CMV status not recorded). Some clones in this sample may be carry-over from other donors' samples.

This chain joins TRBV29-1 and TRBJ2-1; D may be TRBD2 (6 bases). Per the germline V gene, CDR1 is SQVTM and CDR2 is ANQGSEA. Trimming took off 3 bases at V and 7 bases at J, with 16 bases between the two ends. CDR3 length: 14 residues. The CDR3 nucleotides are TGCAGCGTTGACAAACGACTAGTTGCGAATGAGCAGTTCTTC. Residues: CSVDKRLVANEQFF.

In this sample, this clonotype turned up many times. The chain uses TRBV7-6 and TRBJ2-1, with TRBD2 as a possible D gene (5 bases). The CDR3 totals 15 residues. The V and J ends lost 3 bases and 6 bases respectively, with 15 bases between them. From germline, CDR1 is SGHVS and CDR2 FNYEAQ. The CDR3 nucleotides are TGTGCCAGCAGCTTGTCGGATGGGAGCGGCAATGAGCAGTTCTTC. Translation gives CASSLSDGSGNEQFF.

This clonotype has only a few counts. V and J are TRBV7-8 and TRBJ1-4, with D unclear. Germline V gene sequence: CDR1 SGHVS, CDR2 FQNEAQ. V was cut by 0 bases and J by 10 bases, with 12 bases left in between. The CDR3 spans 14 residues. In DNA form, the CDR3 reads TGTGCCAGCAGCTTAGCCTTGAGGGATGGAAAACTGTTTTTT. This translates into CASSLALRDGKLFF.

About this clonotype: Relative to the germline gene, one junction end is altered; a read error may explain this. The rearrangement uses TRBV6-8 and TRBJ2-1, with TRBD2 matching 11 bases. Germline lookup yields CDR1 MNHGY and CDR2 SAAAGT. The length of the CDR3 is 16 residues. The CDR3 DNA sequence: TGTGCCGGCAGTTACTTAGCGGGAGGGTTTCACAATGAGCAGTTCTTC. Translation: CAGSYLAGGFHNEQFF.

The J gene is TRBJ2-1, the V gene TRBV9, with D perhaps TRBD1 (6 bases). This CDR3 has 13 amino acids. Germline V gene data show CDR1 as SGDLS and CDR2 as YYNGEE. With 2 bases removed from V and 10 bases from J, the gap between germline ends came to 13 bases. The DNA for the CDR3 is TGTGCCAGCAGCGTTCCCAGGGGTAGCGAGCAGTTCTTC. Protein sequence: CASSVPRGSEQFF.

This clonotype was seen more than once but under ten times. The chain is built from TRBV10-3 and TRBJ2-1, with 13 bases lining up with TRBD2. The CDR3 spans 15 residues. The germline gives CDR1 ENHRY, CDR2 SYGVKD. With V trimmed by 6 bases and J by 7 bases, 6 bases remained unmatched. The CDR3 region has the DNA TGTGCCATCAGAGAAGGACTAGCGGGAGTTAATGAGCAGTTCTTC. Translation: CAIREGLAGVNEQFF.

This clonotype has a handful of counts. The rearrangement links TRBV10-2 to TRBJ2-1, with D tentatively TRBD2 (6 bases). V shed 3 bases and J shed 9 bases, with 12 bases lying between them. CDR3 length equals 13 residues. Germline lookup yields CDR1 WSHSY and CDR2 SAAADI. Here the CDR3 reads CASSETSSSEQFF. The CDR3 DNA follows: TGCGCCAGCAGTGAAACTAGCTCGAGTGAGCAGTTCTTC.

The genes are TRBV29-1 and TRBJ2-1, with 10 bases identical to TRBD2. Germline CDR1 and CDR2: SQVTM and ANQGSEA. Trimming cost V 0 bases and J 6 bases; bases outside gene matches: 5. The CDR3 covers 15 residues. The CDR3 sequence: CSVEDRASGSNEQFF. The CDR3 nucleotides read TGCAGCGTTGAAGATCGTGCTAGCGGGAGCAATGAGCAGTTCTTC.

This clonotype was counted many times. The J gene is TRBJ2-7, the V gene TRBV27; 10 bases align to TRBD2. Germline V gene sequence: CDR1 MNHEY, CDR2 SMNVEV (reference sequence). The length of the CDR3 is 14 residues. The V and J ends lost 6 bases and 3 bases, in that order; junction bases with no gene match: 5. This CDR3 is CASSSLAGGYEQYV. The CDR3 DNA reads as TGTGCCAGCAGCTCCTTAGCGGGAGGCTACGAGCAGTACGTC.

The rearrangement links TRBV28 to TRBJ1-2, with 7 bases that match TRBD1. This CDR3 contains 13 residues. V trimming: 4 bases; J trimming: 5 bases; junction bases outside the gene matches: 4. CDR1 is MDHEN and CDR2 is SYDVKM in the germline V gene. In nucleotides, the CDR3 is TGTGCCAGCAGTTCCAGGGGGGTTTATGGCTACACCTTC. It encodes CASSSRGVYGYTF.

A few counts support this clonotype. The CDR3 loop reads CASRSNTEAFF. The CDR3, as DNA: TGTGCCAGCAGATCTAACACTGAAGCTTTCTTT. This chain joins TRBV27 and TRBJ1-1; D not certain. The V gene lost 6 bases and the J gene lost 2 bases, with 4 bases spanning the gap. CDR3 length: 11 amino acids. Germline V gene data show CDR1 as MNHEY and CDR2 as SMNVEV (reference sequence).